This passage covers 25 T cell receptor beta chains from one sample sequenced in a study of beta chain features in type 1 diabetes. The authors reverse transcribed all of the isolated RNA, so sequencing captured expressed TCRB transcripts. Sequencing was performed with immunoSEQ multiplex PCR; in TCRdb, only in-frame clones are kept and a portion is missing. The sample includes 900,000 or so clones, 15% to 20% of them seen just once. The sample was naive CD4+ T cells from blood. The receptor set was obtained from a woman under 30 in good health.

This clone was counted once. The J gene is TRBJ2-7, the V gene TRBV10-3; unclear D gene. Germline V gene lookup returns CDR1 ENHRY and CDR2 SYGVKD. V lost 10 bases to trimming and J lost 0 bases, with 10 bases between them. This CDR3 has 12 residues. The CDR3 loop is CATKSDSYEQYF. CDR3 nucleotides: TGTGCCACCAAGAGCGACTCCTACGAGCAGTACTTC.

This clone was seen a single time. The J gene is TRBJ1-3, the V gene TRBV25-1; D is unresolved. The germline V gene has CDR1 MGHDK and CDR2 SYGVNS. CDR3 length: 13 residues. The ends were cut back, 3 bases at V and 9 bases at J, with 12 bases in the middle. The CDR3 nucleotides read TGTGCCAGCAGTGAGGCCGGGTATGGCACCATATATTTT. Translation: CASSEAGYGTIYF.

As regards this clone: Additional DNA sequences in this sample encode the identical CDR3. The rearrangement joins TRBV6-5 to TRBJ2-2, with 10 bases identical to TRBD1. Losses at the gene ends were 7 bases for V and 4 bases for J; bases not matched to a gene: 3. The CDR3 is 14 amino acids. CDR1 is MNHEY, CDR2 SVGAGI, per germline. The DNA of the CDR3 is TGTGCCAGCAATCGACAGGGGGCCACCGGGGAGCTGTTTTTT. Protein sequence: CASNRQGATGELFF.

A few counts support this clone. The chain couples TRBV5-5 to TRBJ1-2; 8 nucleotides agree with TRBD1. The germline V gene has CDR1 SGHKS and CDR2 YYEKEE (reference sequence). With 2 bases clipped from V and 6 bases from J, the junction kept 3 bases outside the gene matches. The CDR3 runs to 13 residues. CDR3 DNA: TGTGCCAGCAGCTTACCACAGGGGGATGGCTACACCTTC. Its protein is CASSLPQGDGYTF.

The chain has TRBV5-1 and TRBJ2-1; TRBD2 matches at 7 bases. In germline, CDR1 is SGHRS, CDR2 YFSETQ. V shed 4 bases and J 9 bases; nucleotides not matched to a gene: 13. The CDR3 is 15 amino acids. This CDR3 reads CASSPRGDPEGEQFF. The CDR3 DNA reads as TGCGCCAGCAGCCCACGGGGGGACCCTGAGGGTGAGCAGTTCTTC.

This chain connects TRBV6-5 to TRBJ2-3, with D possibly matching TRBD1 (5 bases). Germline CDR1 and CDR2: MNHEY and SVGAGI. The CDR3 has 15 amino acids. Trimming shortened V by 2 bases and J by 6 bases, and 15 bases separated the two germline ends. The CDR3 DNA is TGTGCCAGCAGTTACCAGGGAAACAATGGGGATACGCAGTATTTT. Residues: CASSYQGNNGDTQYF.

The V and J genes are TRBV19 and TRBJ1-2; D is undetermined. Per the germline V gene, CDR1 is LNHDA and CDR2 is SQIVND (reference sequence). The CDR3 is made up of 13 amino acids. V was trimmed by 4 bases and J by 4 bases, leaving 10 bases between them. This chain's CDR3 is CASSSGPLYGYTF. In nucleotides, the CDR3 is TGTGCCAGTAGTAGCGGGCCGCTCTATGGCTACACCTTC.

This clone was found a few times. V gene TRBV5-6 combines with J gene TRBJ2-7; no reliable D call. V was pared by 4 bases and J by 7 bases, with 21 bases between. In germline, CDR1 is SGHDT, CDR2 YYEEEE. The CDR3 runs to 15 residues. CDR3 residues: CASSVVRTDNREQYF. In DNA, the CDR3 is TGTGCCAGCAGCGTTGTCCGGACCGACAATAGGGAGCAGTACTTC. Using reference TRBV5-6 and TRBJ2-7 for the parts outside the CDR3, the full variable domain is DAGVTQSPTHLIKTRGQQVTLRCSPKSGHDTVSWYQQALGQGPQFIFQYYEEEERQRGNFPDRFSGHQFPNYSSELNVNALLLGDSALYLCASSVVRTDNREQYFGPGTRLTVT.

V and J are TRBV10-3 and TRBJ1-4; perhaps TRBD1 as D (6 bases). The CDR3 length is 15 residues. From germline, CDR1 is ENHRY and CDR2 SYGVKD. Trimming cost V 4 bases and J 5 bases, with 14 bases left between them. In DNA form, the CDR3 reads TGTGCCATCAGTGGGGGATTCGGACAGAATGAAAAACTGTTTTTT. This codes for CAISGGFGQNEKLFF.

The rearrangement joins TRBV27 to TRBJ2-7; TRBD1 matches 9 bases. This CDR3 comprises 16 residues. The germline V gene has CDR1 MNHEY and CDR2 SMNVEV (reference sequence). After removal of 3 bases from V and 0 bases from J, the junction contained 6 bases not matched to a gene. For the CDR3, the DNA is TGTGCCAGCAGTTTGTACGGGACAGGGTACTCCTACGAGCAGTACTTC. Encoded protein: CASSLYGTGYSYEQYF.

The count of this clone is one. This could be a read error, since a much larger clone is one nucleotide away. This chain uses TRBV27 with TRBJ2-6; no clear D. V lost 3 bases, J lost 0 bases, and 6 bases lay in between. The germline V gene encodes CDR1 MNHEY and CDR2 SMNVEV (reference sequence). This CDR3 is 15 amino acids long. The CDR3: CASSFSFSGANVLTF. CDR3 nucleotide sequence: TGTGCCAGCAGTTTCTCGTTCTCTGGGGCCAACGTCCTGACTTTC.

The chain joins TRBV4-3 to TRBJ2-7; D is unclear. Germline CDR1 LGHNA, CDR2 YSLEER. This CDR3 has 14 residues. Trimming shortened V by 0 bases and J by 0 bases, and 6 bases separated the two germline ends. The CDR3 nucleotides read TGCGCCAGCAGCCAAGATTGGGGCTCCTACGAGCAGTACTTC. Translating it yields CASSQDWGSYEQYF.

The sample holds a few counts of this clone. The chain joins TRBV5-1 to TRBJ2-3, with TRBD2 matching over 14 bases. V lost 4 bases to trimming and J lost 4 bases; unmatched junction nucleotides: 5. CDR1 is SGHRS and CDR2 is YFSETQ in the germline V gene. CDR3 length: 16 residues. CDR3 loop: CASSPGTSGSADTQYF. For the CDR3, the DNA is TGCGCCAGCAGCCCCGGGACTAGCGGGAGTGCAGATACGCAGTATTTT.

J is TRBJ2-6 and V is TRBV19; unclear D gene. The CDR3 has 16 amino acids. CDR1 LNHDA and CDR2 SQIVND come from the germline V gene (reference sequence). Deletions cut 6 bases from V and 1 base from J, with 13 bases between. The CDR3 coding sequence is TGTGCCAGTAGCCTCGGCAGCCAATCTGGGGCCAACGTCCTGACTTTC. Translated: CASSLGSQSGANVLTF.

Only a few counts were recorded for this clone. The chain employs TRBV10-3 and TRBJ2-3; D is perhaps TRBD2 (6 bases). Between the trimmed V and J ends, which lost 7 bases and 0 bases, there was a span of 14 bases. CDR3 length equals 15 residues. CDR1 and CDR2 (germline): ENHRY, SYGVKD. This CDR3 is CAIKARETSTDTQYF. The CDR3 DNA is TGTGCCATCAAGGCACGGGAGACCAGCACAGATACGCAGTATTTT.

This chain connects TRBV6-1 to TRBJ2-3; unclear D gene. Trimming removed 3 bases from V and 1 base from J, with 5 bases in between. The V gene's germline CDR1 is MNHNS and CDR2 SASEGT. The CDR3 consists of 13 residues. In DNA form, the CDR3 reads TGTGCCAGCAGTGACTGGGGCACAGATACGCAGTATTTT. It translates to CASSDWGTDTQYF.

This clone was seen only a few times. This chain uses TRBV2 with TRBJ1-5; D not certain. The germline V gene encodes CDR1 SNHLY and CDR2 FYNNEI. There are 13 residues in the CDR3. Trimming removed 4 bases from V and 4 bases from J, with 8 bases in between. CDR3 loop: CASSVQMNQPQHF. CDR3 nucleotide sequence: TGTGCCAGCAGTGTACAGATGAATCAGCCCCAGCATTTT.

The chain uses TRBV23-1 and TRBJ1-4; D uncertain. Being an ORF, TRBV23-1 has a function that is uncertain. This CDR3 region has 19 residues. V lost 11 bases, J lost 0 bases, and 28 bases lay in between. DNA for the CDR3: TGCGCCTCTTACCGGATTACTGACTCCCCCGGGGCAACTAATGAAAAACTGTTTTTT. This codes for CASYRITDSPGATNEKLFF.

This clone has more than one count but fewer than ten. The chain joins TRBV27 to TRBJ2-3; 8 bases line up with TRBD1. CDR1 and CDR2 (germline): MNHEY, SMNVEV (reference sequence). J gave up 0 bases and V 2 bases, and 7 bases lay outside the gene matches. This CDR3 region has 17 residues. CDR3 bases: TGTGCCAGCAGTTTACTGTTCAGGGGGCGAAGCACAGATACGCAGTATTTT. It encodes CASSLLFRGRSTDTQYF.

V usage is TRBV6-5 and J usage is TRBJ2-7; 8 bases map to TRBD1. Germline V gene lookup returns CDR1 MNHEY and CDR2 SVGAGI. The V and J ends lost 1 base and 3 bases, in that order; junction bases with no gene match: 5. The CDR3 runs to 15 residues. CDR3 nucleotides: TGTGCCAGCAGTTACTTGCCGGGACAGGACTACGAGCAGTACTTC. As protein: CASSYLPGQDYEQYF.

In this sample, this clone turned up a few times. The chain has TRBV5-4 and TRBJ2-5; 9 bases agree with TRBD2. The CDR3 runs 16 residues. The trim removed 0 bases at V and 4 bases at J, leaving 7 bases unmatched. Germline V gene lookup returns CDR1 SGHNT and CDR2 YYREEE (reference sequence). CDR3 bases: TGTGCCAGCAGCTTGGCGGCTAGCGGGACACTAGAGACCCAGTACTTC. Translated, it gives CASSLAASGTLETQYF.

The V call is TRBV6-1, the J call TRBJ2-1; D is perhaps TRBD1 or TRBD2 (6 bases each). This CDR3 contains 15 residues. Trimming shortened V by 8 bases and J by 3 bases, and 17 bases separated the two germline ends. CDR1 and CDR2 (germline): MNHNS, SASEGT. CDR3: CASRPGRGGYNEQFF. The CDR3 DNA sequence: TGTGCCAGCCGCCCGGGCAGGGGAGGCTACAATGAGCAGTTCTTC.

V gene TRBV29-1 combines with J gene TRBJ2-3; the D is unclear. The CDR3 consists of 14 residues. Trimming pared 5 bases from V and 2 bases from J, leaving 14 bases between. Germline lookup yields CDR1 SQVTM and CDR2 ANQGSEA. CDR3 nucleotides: TGCAGCGTTATCCCGAGCGTTAACACAGATACGCAGTATTTT. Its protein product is CSVIPSVNTDTQYF.

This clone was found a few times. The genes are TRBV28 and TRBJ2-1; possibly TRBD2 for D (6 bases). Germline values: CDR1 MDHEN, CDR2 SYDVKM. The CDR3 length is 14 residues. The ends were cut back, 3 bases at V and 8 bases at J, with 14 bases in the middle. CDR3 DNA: TGTGCCAGCAGTTTCAACGAGTGGGGGGATGAGCAGTTCTTC. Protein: CASSFNEWGDEQFF.

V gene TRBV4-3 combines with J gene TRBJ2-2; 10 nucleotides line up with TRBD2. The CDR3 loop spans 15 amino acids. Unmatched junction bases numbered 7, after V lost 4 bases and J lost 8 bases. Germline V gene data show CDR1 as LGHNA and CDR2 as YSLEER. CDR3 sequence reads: CASSPSGSSRGELFF. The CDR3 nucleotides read TGCGCCAGCAGCCCTAGCGGGAGTTCGAGAGGGGAGCTGTTTTTT.